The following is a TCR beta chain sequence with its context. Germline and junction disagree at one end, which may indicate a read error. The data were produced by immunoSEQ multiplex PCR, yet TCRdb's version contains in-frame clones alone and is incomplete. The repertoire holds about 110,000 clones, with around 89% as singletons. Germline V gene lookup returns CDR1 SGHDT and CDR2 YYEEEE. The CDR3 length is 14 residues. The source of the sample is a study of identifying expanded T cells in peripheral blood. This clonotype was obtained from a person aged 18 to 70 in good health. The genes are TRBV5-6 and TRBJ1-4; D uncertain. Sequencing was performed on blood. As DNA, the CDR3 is TGTGCCAGCAGCCCAGTAGGAGCATCTCGCTTTACAGATTTT. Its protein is CASSPVGASRFTDF.